A single sample gave rise to the 9 T cell receptor beta chains below, sequenced in a study of CD8+ T cells in alopecia areata. Extracted from the samples, RNA was reverse transcribed into cDNA to serve as the sequencing template. Libraries were prepared by immunoSEQ multiplex PCR; TCRdb keeps only in-frame clonotypes and omits some of them. The data contain 150,000 to 200,000 clones, roughly three fifths of them singletons. As for treatment: oral pan-JAK inhibitor, 5-10 mg twice daily. The starting material was CD4+ T cells sorted from blood, obtained at approximately week 50, from a patient treated with tofacitinib. Receptor source: a human donor with alopecia areata.

In its sample, this clone was seen once. The genes are TRBV29-1 and TRBJ2-7, with no clear D. Trimming pared 4 bases from V and 2 bases from J, leaving 12 bases between. The CDR3 is 13 amino acids. From germline, CDR1 is SQVTM and CDR2 ANQGSEA. For the CDR3, the DNA is TGCAGCGTTGCGACCCGGGCCACCTACGAGCAGTACTTC. Translated: CSVATRATYEQYF.

The chain is built from TRBV9 and TRBJ2-3, with D perhaps TRBD1 or TRBD2 (5 bases each). V lost 2 bases and J 3 bases, leaving 13 bases between the germline ends. Per germline, CDR1 SGDLS and CDR2 YYNGEE. The CDR3 totals 15 residues. The CDR3 coding sequence is TGTGCCAGCAGCGTTTCGGGGCAAAGGACAGATACGCAGTATTTT. Translation: CASSVSGQRTDTQYF.

This clone was observed once. This sequence joins TRBV29-1 and TRBJ1-2, with D maybe TRBD1 (5 bases). V was cut by 6 bases and J by 10 bases, with 15 bases left in between. The CDR3 has 11 residues. Germline V gives CDR1 SQVTM, CDR2 ANQGSEA. The CDR3 spells CSVYTGGSYTF. Written as DNA, the CDR3 is TGCAGCGTATACACCGGGGGGTCCTACACCTTC.

This clone came up a few times. The chain links TRBV29-1 to TRBJ1-5, with D possibly TRBD1 on 5 matching bases. In germline, CDR1 is SQVTM, CDR2 ANQGSEA. The CDR3 contains 15 residues. The V and J ends lost 7 bases and 3 bases respectively, with 19 bases between them. CDR3: CSASTGSGLNQPQHF. CDR3 in DNA: TGCAGCGCATCAACTGGGTCAGGGCTCAATCAGCCCCAGCATTTT. The whole variable domain, remainder taken from reference TRBV29-1 and TRBJ1-5, is SAVISQKPSRDICQRGTSLTIQCQVDSQVTMMFWYRQQPGQSLTLIATANQGSEATYESGFVIDKFPISRPNLTFSTLTVSNMSPEDSSIYLCSASTGSGLNQPQHFGDGTRLSIL.

This clone was observed a handful of times. The genes are TRBV27 and TRBJ1-1; D is ambiguous. Germline CDR1 reads MNHEY; CDR2 reads SMNVEV (reference sequence). Trimming stripped 6 bases from V and 7 bases from J, with 18 bases between. This CDR3 comprises 14 residues. The CDR3 reads CASRFGGLGGEAFF. The CDR3 nucleotides read TGTGCCAGCAGGTTTGGAGGACTGGGAGGTGAAGCTTTCTTT.

The V and J genes are TRBV28 and TRBJ1-2; no clear D gene. The CDR3 extends over 12 amino acids. The V end lost 7 bases, the J end lost 6 bases, and 12 bases lay between the germline ends. The germline V gene has CDR1 MDHEN and CDR2 SYDVKM. The DNA of the CDR3 is TGTGCCAGCACCTCATCTCATCATGGCTACACCTTC. This codes for CASTSSHHGYTF.

This clone has at least ten counts. CDR3 bases: TGTGCCAGCGAGCCGACGGACTTTAATGAAAAACTGTTTTTT. It translates to CASEPTDFNEKLFF. This rearrangement joins TRBV2 to TRBJ1-4; the D is unclear. V dropped 8 bases and J dropped 4 bases, with 14 bases sitting between them. Per the germline V gene, CDR1 is SNHLY and CDR2 is FYNNEI. The CDR3 contains 14 residues.

V gene TRBV7-2 combines with J gene TRBJ1-1; D remains ambiguous. With 5 bases removed from V and 1 base from J, the gap between germline ends came to 14 bases. The CDR3 runs 15 residues. Germline V CDR1 and CDR2: SGHTA, FQGNSA. Here the CDR3 reads CASSPMARANTEAFF. CDR3 sequence (DNA): TGTGCCAGCAGCCCCATGGCTCGGGCGAACACTGAAGCTTTCTTT.

The genes are TRBV15 and TRBJ1-2, with 9 bases fitting TRBD1. Germline V lookup: CDR1 LNHNV, CDR2 YYDKDF (reference sequence). This CDR3 comprises 15 residues. V trimming: 1 base; J trimming: 11 bases; junction bases outside the gene matches: 11. The CDR3 spells CATSRVKGTGIGYTF. CDR3 sequence (DNA): TGTGCCACCAGCAGAGTTAAGGGGACAGGGATAGGATACACCTTC.